This TCR beta chain was obtained from a study of blood T cell repertoires in COVID-19. Overall study context: The United States, Italy and Spain provided the acute and convalescent COVID-19 samples.

The V gene lost 2 bases and the J gene lost 1 base, with 11 bases spanning the gap. CDR1 MNHEY and CDR2 SVGEGT come from the germline V gene. The CDR3 is 15 amino acids. Clinical history as reported by participants underpinned cohort assignment. TCRdb's table, derived via immunoSEQ multiplex PCR, lists solely in-frame clones and lacks some. The table records almost 500,000 clones, 80% to 90% of them present only once. The TCR originated in a woman in her sixties or seventies who had recovered from COVID-19. Sequencing was carried out using PBMCs or T cells enriched from blood (not recorded which). The J gene is TRBJ1-1, the V gene TRBV6-2 or TRBV6-3; a possible D gene is TRBD1 (5 bases). The CDR3, as DNA: TGTGCCAGCAGTTACCAGGGAACAGGGAACACTGAAGCTTTCTTT. It encodes CASSYQGTGNTEAFF.